A selection of T cell receptor beta chains follows, all from one sample in a study of cytomegalovirus exposure and HLA in healthy donors. Assay used: immunoSEQ multiplex PCR; TCRdb lists only in-frame clones, some missing. The sample consists of some 250,000 clones, 82% of them appearing once. The sequenced material came from PBMCs. The receptors shown here come from a woman in her thirties or forties in good health and CMV-seropositive. CDR3s include the opening cysteine and the closing phenylalanine or tryptophan. The D gene is left open where the match is weak. Some rows mark clone size as missing; the rest say once, few, many or name a class of expanded clone.

j_call v_call cdr3_length d_call clone_size cdr3_aa cdr3_nt
TRBJ1-1 TRBV10-3 13 - - CAISDRANTEAFF TGTGCCATCAGTGACAGGGCCAACACTGAAGCTTTCTTT
TRBJ2-2 TRBV4-1 14 TRBD1 - CASSRDRGTGELFF TGCGCCAGCAGCCGAGACAGGGGGACCGGGGAGCTGTTTTTT
TRBJ1-2 TRBV28 12 - - CASRGVNYGYTF TGTGCCAGCAGAGGAGTTAACTATGGCTACACCTTC
TRBJ1-1 TRBV30 13 TRBD1 once CATNRGSNTEAFF TGTGCCACCAACAGGGGGTCGAACACTGAAGCTTTCTTT
TRBJ1-1 TRBV7-2 15 - - CASSLAGGRDTEAFF TGTGCCAGCAGCTTAGCGGGGGGGAGGGACACTGAAGCTTTCTTT
TRBJ1-1 TRBV29-1 13 - - CSVDPQGNTEAFF TGCAGCGTTGACCCACAGGGGAACACTGAAGCTTTCTTT
TRBJ2-3 TRBV25-1 14 TRBD2 - CASKAGLATDTQYF TGTGCCAGCAAGGCGGGACTAGCTACAGATACGCAGTATTTT
TRBJ1-2 TRBV6-5 12 TRBD1 - CASSWTGKGYTF TGTGCCAGCAGTTGGACAGGGAAGGGCTACACCTTC
TRBJ2-7 TRBV2 14 TRBD1 - CASSPRSGGYEQYF TGTGCCAGCAGTCCGCGATCAGGGGGCTACGAGCAGTACTTC
TRBJ2-7 TRBV30 12 TRBD1 - CAWSAGGYEQYF TGTGCCTGGAGTGCAGGGGGCTACGAGCAGTACTTC
TRBJ1-1 TRBV7-9 15 - - CASSPLPGANTEAFF TGTGCCAGCAGCCCCCTGCCGGGAGCAAACACTGAAGCTTTCTTT
TRBJ1-1 TRBV30 13 - few CAWSRGAELQAFF TGTGCCTGGAGTCGTGGGGCAGAGTTGCAAGCTTTCTTT
TRBJ1-5 TRBV5-1 14 - - CASSLVGGDQPQHF TGCGCCAGCAGCTTGGTGGGAGGGGACCAGCCCCAGCATTTT
TRBJ2-5 TRBV29-1 16 TRBD2 - CSVDGWASGRGETQYF TGCAGCGTTGATGGGTGGGCTAGCGGGAGAGGGGAGACCCAGTACTTC
TRBJ1-1 TRBV6-5 11 - - CASSLRGKAFF TGTGCCAGCAGTTTAAGGGGGAAAGCTTTCTTT
TRBJ1-6 TRBV9 16 TRBD1 - CASSVGWGQGGSPLHF TGTGCCAGCAGCGTAGGGTGGGGACAGGGTGGTTCACCCCTCCACTTT
TRBJ2-1 TRBV7-9 16 TRBD1 once CASSLAPGQGATEQFF TGTGCCAGCAGCTTAGCCCCGGGACAGGGTGCGACTGAGCAGTTCTTC
TRBJ1-1 TRBV7-3 15 - - CASSLTVGTGGEAFF TGTGCCAGCAGCTTAACGGTGGGGACCGGGGGTGAAGCTTTCTTT
TRBJ2-1 TRBV29-1 15 - - CSVARDTSSYNEQFF TGCAGCGTAGCTCGGGACACGAGCTCCTACAATGAGCAGTTCTTC
TRBJ2-7 TRBV7-2 11 - few CASSSTYEQYF TGTGCCAGCAGCTCCACCTACGAGCAGTACTTC
TRBJ2-1 TRBV2 13 - - CASSVWTEGEQFF TGTGCCAGCAGTGTTTGGACGGAGGGTGAGCAGTTCTTC
TRBJ1-3 TRBV13 15 TRBD1 - CASSSGQGSGNTIYF TGTGCCAGCAGCTCCGGACAGGGCTCTGGAAACACCATATATTTT
TRBJ1-2 TRBV7-2 12 - - CASSIRRWGYTF TGTGCCAGCAGCATCAGGCGTTGGGGCTACACCTTC
TRBJ1-1 TRBV7-9 13 - - CASGGVMNTEAFF TGTGCTTCCGGAGGGGTAATGAACACTGAAGCTTTCTTT
TRBJ1-2 TRBV4-2 13 - - CASSQDRRNGYTF TGTGCCAGCAGCCAAGACAGGAGGAATGGCTACACCTTC
TRBJ1-1 TRBV11-2 11 TRBD1 - CASSLTGVAFF TGTGCCAGCAGCCTGACAGGGGTAGCTTTCTTT
TRBJ2-1 TRBV7-2 16 TRBD1 - CASSLWTGGSYNEQFF TGTGCCAGCAGCTTATGGACAGGGGGCTCCTACAATGAGCAGTTCTTC
TRBJ2-7 TRBV6-6 14 - - CASSYEGFPYEQYF TGTGCCAGCAGTTATGAGGGTTTCCCCTACGAGCAGTACTTC
TRBJ1-3 TRBV11-2 16 - - CASSLEGRPSGNTIYF TGTGCCAGCAGCTTAGAAGGGAGGCCCTCTGGAAACACCATATATTTT
TRBJ2-5 TRBV30 12 - - CAWGTYQETQYF TGTGCCTGGGGGACTTACCAAGAGACCCAGTACTTC
TRBJ1-2 TRBV4-3 15 TRBD1 - CASTPGTGDDYGYTF TGCGCCAGCACTCCCGGGACAGGGGACGACTATGGCTACACCTTC
TRBJ2-5 TRBV27 15 - - CASSVKQGFWETQYF TGTGCCAGCAGTGTCAAACAGGGTTTTTGGGAGACCCAGTACTTC
TRBJ2-1 TRBV29-1 15 TRBD2 - CSVGRGVSSYNEQFF TGCAGCGTTGGGCGGGGGGTAAGCTCCTACAATGAGCAGTTCTTC
TRBJ1-2 TRBV19 14 TRBD1 - CASSKQGGNYGYTF TGTGCCAGTAGTAAACAGGGGGGTAACTATGGCTACACCTTC
TRBJ2-5 TRBV6-1 14 TRBD1 - CASSGGRGQETQYF TGTGCCAGCAGTGGCGGCAGGGGGCAAGAGACCCAGTACTTC
TRBJ1-2 TRBV4-1 15 TRBD1 - CASSPSRDRGPGYTF TGCGCCAGCAGCCCAAGCCGGGACAGGGGGCCTGGCTACACCTTC
TRBJ2-7 TRBV19 15 TRBD1 - CASRPGQGSPHEQYF TGTGCCAGTAGACCTGGACAGGGCTCCCCCCACGAGCAGTACTTC
TRBJ1-1 TRBV5-1 13 TRBD1 - CASSWTGGTEAFF TGCGCCAGCAGCTGGACAGGGGGCACTGAAGCTTTCTTT
TRBJ1-1 TRBV4-1 14 - - CASSQEGGNTEAFF TGCGCCAGCAGCCAAGAAGGGGGGAACACTGAAGCTTTCTTT
TRBJ2-3 TRBV7-2 15 TRBD1 - CASSSRTGSTDTQYF TGTGCCAGCAGCTCCCGGACAGGCAGCACAGATACGCAGTATTTT
TRBJ1-6 TRBV9 19 TRBD1 - CASSPWDSRPRRVNSPLHF TGTGCCAGCAGCCCTTGGGACAGCCGCCCGCGTCGAGTCAATTCACCCCTCCACTTT
TRBJ2-7 TRBV14 16 - - CASSQGFGGSSYEQYF TGTGCCAGCAGCCAAGGGTTTGGGGGGAGCTCCTACGAGCAGTACTTC
TRBJ1-1 TRBV4-1 17 - - CASSQEGQHRRDTEAFF TGCGCCAGCAGCCAAGAAGGACAACACCGGAGGGACACTGAAGCTTTCTTT
TRBJ1-1 TRBV13 18 TRBD1 - CASRRGYRGSLMNTEAFF TGTGCCAGCAGGAGGGGATACAGGGGATCACTCATGAACACTGAAGCTTTCTTT
TRBJ2-2 TRBV7-2 14 TRBD1 few CASSARQGTGELFF TGTGCCAGCAGCGCCCGACAGGGCACCGGGGAGCTGTTTTTT
TRBJ2-6 TRBV7-9 16 - few CASSGGYITGANVLTF TGTGCCAGCAGCGGGGGCTATATCACTGGGGCCAACGTCCTGACTTTC